This TCR beta chain emerged from a study of T cell responses to AZD1222 COVID-19 vaccine. Study-level findings and limits: Breadth and depth of Spike-specific TCRs rose after two AZD1222 doses.

In regard to this clone: Its antigen is as yet unknown.

TCRdb's table, derived via immunoSEQ multiplex PCR, lists solely in-frame clones and lacks some. This sample has around 150,000 clones, with just over 90% found just once. CDR3 length equals 16 residues. CDR1 and CDR2 from the germline V gene are SGHNT and YYREEE (reference sequence). Deletions cut 5 bases from V and 4 bases from J, with 21 bases between. The starting material was peripheral blood, obtained on day 0 of MenACWY control vaccination. The receptor was derived from an adult in good health. The J gene is TRBJ1-2, the V gene TRBV5-4; weak D call: TRBD1 (5 bases). The CDR3 sequence is CASSSTQGRRVYGYTF. The CDR3, as DNA: TGTGCCAGCAGTTCGACCCAGGGTCGGAGAGTCTATGGCTACACCTTC.